Presented here are 8 T cell receptor beta chains from one specimen sequenced in a study of T cell clonality in common variable immunodeficiency. Libraries were prepared by immunoSEQ multiplex PCR; TCRdb keeps only in-frame clonotypes and omits some of them. The record shows 75,000 to 85,000 clones for this sample, with no singletons present. Sequenced sample: peripheral blood mononuclear cells. Receptors were obtained from a person aged 18 to 75 in good health.

This clone was detected ten times or more. The read ends 3 residues shy of where the CDR3 ends; the end is completed using the germline J gene. The chain employs TRBV7-2 and TRBJ2-1, with 8 bases matching TRBD2. CDR1 is SGHTA, CDR2 FQGNSA, per germline. The CDR3 contains 16 residues. The junction had 6 bases not matched to a gene; V was cut back by 0 bases and J by 5 bases. The CDR3 loop is CASSLARGTRHNEQFF. CDR3 DNA (partial): TGTGCCAGCAGCTTAGCCCGGGGGACTAGGCACAATGAG. The complete variable domain, with remaining parts taken from reference TRBV7-2 and TRBJ2-1, reads GAGVSQSPSNKVTEKGKDVELRCDPISGHTALYWYRQSLGQGLEFLIYFQGNSAPDKSGLPSDRFSAERTGGSVSTLTIQRTQQEDSAVYLCASSLARGTRHNEQFFGPGTRLTVL.

In its sample, this clone was seen many times. The DNA ends 3 residues before the CDR3 does, and the rest of the CDR3 is filled in from the germline J gene. The chain employs TRBV19 and TRBJ1-5; TRBD1 aligns across 7 bases. This CDR3 is 16 amino acids long. Losses at the gene ends were 7 bases for V and 0 bases for J; bases not matched to a gene: 9. Germline lookup yields CDR1 LNHDA and CDR2 SQIVND (reference sequence). CDR3 DNA (partial): TGTGCCAGTATAGGACGGGACAGCTATAGCAATCAGCCC. As protein: CASIGRDSYSNQP. The full CDR3 sequence reads CASIGRDSYSNQPQHF.

This clone was counted ten times or more. The read gets to within 3 residues of the CDR3 end, and the germline J gene fills in the rest. The chain uses TRBV19 and TRBJ2-6; D possibly corresponds to TRBD1 (5 bases). V gave up 7 bases and J gave up 1 base, with 14 bases separating them. The CDR3 consists of 16 residues. Per the germline V gene, CDR1 is LNHDA and CDR2 is SQIVND (reference sequence). CDR3 region: CASTIVPGSGANVLTF. Incomplete CDR3 DNA: TGTGCCAGTACCATCGTACCAGGGTCTGGGGCCAACGTC.

This clone was recorded at least ten times. The read comes to an end 3 residues before the CDR3 does, leaving the germline J gene to fill in the end. The V call is TRBV2, the J call TRBJ2-3; 10 bases agree with TRBD2. Germline CDR1 is SNHLY and CDR2 is FYNNEI. There are 17 residues in the CDR3. J lost 0 bases, V lost 3 bases, and 6 bases had no gene match. The sequenced part of the CDR3 DNA is TGTGCCAGCAGTGACTTAAGACTAGCGGGTAGCACAGATACG. Its translation is CASSDLRLAGSTDT. The CDR3 reads in full as CASSDLRLAGSTDTQYF.

Ten or more counts support this clone. Mismatch with germline at one junction end may stem from a read error. From the germline J gene comes the end of the CDR3, since the read stops 3 residues before it. The J gene is TRBJ1-4, the V gene TRBV4-2; unclear D gene. Germline values: CDR1 LGHNA, CDR2 YNFKEQ. The CDR3 extends over 15 amino acids. The CDR3 loop reads CASRITDATNEKLFF. CDR3 DNA, as far as it was read: TGCGCCAGCAGAATTACAGATGCAACTAATGAAAAA.

This clone was picked up many times. From the germline J gene comes the end of the CDR3, since the read stops 3 residues before it. This chain uses TRBV7-3 with TRBJ2-1; D may be TRBD2 (6 bases). Trimming took 4 bases from V and 6 from J, leaving 19 bases between them. Germline assignment: CDR1 SGHTA and CDR2 FQGTGA. The CDR3 spans 16 residues. The chain's CDR3 is CASSSGGGAYSNEQFF. Incomplete CDR3 DNA: TGTGCCAGCAGCTCCGGGGGTGGGGCATATTCCAATGAG.

The table lists this clone with many counts. The read falls 3 residues short of the CDR3 end, and the missing part is taken from the germline J gene. The chain couples TRBV7-9 to TRBJ1-6, with D possibly being TRBD1 (6 bases). V was cut by 7 bases and J by 9 bases, with 19 bases left in between. This CDR3 is 15 amino acids long. The germline CDR1 and CDR2 sequences are SEHNR and FQNEAQ (reference sequence). The CDR3 DNA, read in part, is TGTGCCAGCACCCTAGGGACATCGTTCGGTTCACCC. This gives the protein CASTLGTSFGSP. The CDR3 in full is CASTLGTSFGSPLHF.

This clone was observed at least ten times. The sequence runs out 3 residues before the end of the CDR3; the remainder is reconstructed from the germline J gene. V and J are TRBV7-9 and TRBJ2-1, with TRBD2 matching 10 bases. Germline V gene data show CDR1 as SEHNR and CDR2 as FQNEAQ (reference sequence). Trimming removed 0 bases from V and 9 bases from J; junction bases left unmatched: 2. The CDR3 loop spans 14 amino acids. The CDR3 bases that were read are TGTGCCAGCAGCTTAGCGCTAGCGGGAGTTGAG. Protein sequence: CASSLALAGVE. The whole CDR3 protein is CASSLALAGVEQFF.